The 22 T cell receptor beta chains below all came from one sample that was sequenced in a study of cytomegalovirus exposure and HLA in healthy donors. 60 Vbeta and 13 Jbeta primers were used in PCR. Here immunoSEQ multiplex PCR was the method, and the copy in TCRdb shows in-frame clones only, minus some. The sample has approximately 88,000 clones, 70% to 80% seen once. What was sequenced was PBMCs. The receptors shown here come from a man aged 30-40 years in good health and CMV-seronegative.

The gene calls are TRBV11-2 and TRBJ2-7; maybe TRBD1 (6 bases). This CDR3 comprises 13 residues. The germline V gene has CDR1 SGHAT and CDR2 FQNNGV. Trimming removed 7 bases from V and 2 bases from J, with 12 bases in between. CDR3 sequence reads: CASTPDRTYEQYF. The DNA for the CDR3 is TGTGCCAGCACCCCGGACAGAACCTACGAGCAGTACTTC. The full variable domain, its missing parts supplied by reference TRBV11-2 and TRBJ2-7, is EAGVAQSPRYKIIEKRQSVAFWCNPISGHATLYWYQQILGQGPKLLIQFQNNGVVDDSQLPKDRFSAERLKGVDSTLKIQPAKLEDSAVYLCASTPDRTYEQYFGPGTRLTVT.

Concerning this clone: One junction end disagrees with the germline gene, perhaps due to a read error. The chain is built from TRBV7-9 and TRBJ2-2; 7 nucleotides match TRBD1. The CDR3 has 16 amino acids. Per germline, CDR1 SEHNR and CDR2 FQNEAQ (reference sequence). The CDR3 DNA reads as TGTTCCAGCAGCTTGACTACAGGGGAGAACACCGGGGAGCTGTTTTTT. Protein: CSSSLTTGENTGELFF.

The count of this clone is one. The chain combines TRBV5-1 with TRBJ2-5, with TRBD2 matching 7 bases. With V trimmed by 5 bases and J by 5 bases, 6 bases remained unmatched. The CDR3 has 13 amino acids. Germline assignment: CDR1 SGHRS and CDR2 YFSETQ. CDR3 DNA: TGCGCCAGCAGACAGACTAGCATCGAGACCCAGTACTTC. This sequence encodes CASRQTSIETQYF.

The chain carries TRBV2 and TRBJ1-2; tentative D call: TRBD1 (5 bases). The ends were cut back, 9 bases at V and 4 bases at J, with 12 bases in the middle. The CDR3 is made up of 12 amino acids. Germline CDR1 SNHLY, CDR2 FYNNEI. The CDR3 nucleotides are TGTGCCAGTCACAGGATTGCCTATGGCTACACCTTC. Protein: CASHRIAYGYTF. Drawing the rest from reference TRBV2 and TRBJ1-2, the complete variable domain is EPEVTQTPSHQVTQMGQEVILRCVPISNHLYFYWYRQILGQKVEFLVSFYNNEISEKSEIFDDQFSVERPDGSNFTLKIRSTKLEDSAMYFCASHRIAYGYTFGSGTRLTVV.

The genes are TRBV18 and TRBJ1-6; 7 bases agree with TRBD1. CDR3 length equals 18 residues. V was clipped by 3 bases and J by 1 base; unmatched bases: 9. Germline CDR1 is KGHSH and CDR2 is LQKENI. The CDR3 reads CASSPVPGGTSYNSPLHF. DNA of the CDR3: TGTGCCAGCTCACCGGTGCCAGGGGGTACGTCCTATAATTCACCCCTCCACTTT. Combining the CDR3 with reference TRBV18 and TRBJ1-6 gives the whole variable domain NAGVMQNPRHLVRRRGQEARLRCSPMKGHSHVYWYRQLPEEGLKFMVYLQKENIIDESGMPKERFSAEFPKEGPSILRIQQVVRGDSAAYFCASSPVPGGTSYNSPLHFGNGTRLTVT.

This clone was observed a single time. This chain connects TRBV5-8 to TRBJ2-3; the match to TRBD2 covers 9 bases. Germline assignment: CDR1 SGHTS and CDR2 YDEGEE. The CDR3 has 15 amino acids. J lost 7 bases, V lost 4 bases, and 10 bases had no gene match. The CDR3 region is CASSTAGTSSNTQYF. CDR3 DNA sequence: TGTGCCAGCAGCACCGCCGGGACTAGCAGTAATACGCAGTATTTT.

The rearrangement uses TRBV5-1 and TRBJ2-2, with a possible D match to TRBD2 (6 bases). In germline, CDR1 is SGHRS, CDR2 YFSETQ. V lost 7 bases and J 3 bases, leaving 10 bases between the germline ends. The CDR3 is 13 amino acids. CDR3 DNA: TGCGCCAGCGGAGGGGTAGACACCGGGGAGCTGTTTTTT. Its protein product is CASGGVDTGELFF.

The chain uses TRBV5-1 and TRBJ1-1; maybe TRBD1 (6 bases). The germline V and J ends were trimmed by 5 bases and 2 bases, with 13 bases remaining between them. The length of the CDR3 is 14 residues. Per the germline V gene, CDR1 is SGHRS and CDR2 is YFSETQ. CDR3 loop: CASRGGADNTEAFF. In DNA form, the CDR3 reads TGCGCCAGCAGAGGGGGGGCGGATAACACTGAAGCTTTCTTT.

V and J are TRBV5-1 and TRBJ2-3, with a tentative D call TRBD1 (5 bases). Germline lookup yields CDR1 SGHRS and CDR2 YFSETQ. Trimming shortened V by 0 bases and J by 0 bases, and 14 bases separated the two germline ends. The CDR3 contains 17 residues. The CDR3 sequence: CASSLEVSGSSTDTQYF. The CDR3 DNA is TGCGCCAGCAGCTTGGAGGTTTCAGGGTCTAGCACAGATACGCAGTATTTT.

With respect to this clone: Other nucleotide sequences from this sample produce the same CDR3. The rearrangement links TRBV4-1 to TRBJ1-4; 7 bases fit TRBD1. CDR3 length equals 14 residues. J gave up 5 bases and V 1 base, and 1 base lay outside the gene matches. Germline V gives CDR1 MGHRA, CDR2 YSYEKL. The CDR3 DNA sequence: TGCGCCAGCAGCCAAGGGACAGGAAATGAAAAACTGTTTTTT. As protein: CASSQGTGNEKLFF.

V gene TRBV11-3 combines with J gene TRBJ2-2; weak D call: TRBD1 (6 bases). Deletions cut 4 bases from V and 0 bases from J, with 9 bases between. This CDR3 contains 15 residues. Germline V CDR1 and CDR2: SGHNT, YENEEA. The CDR3: CASSSGTSNTGELFF. In DNA, the CDR3 is TGTGCCAGCAGCTCAGGGACATCGAACACCGGGGAGCTGTTTTTT. Variable domain in full (rest from reference TRBV11-3 and TRBJ2-2): EAGVVQSPRYKIIEKKQPVAFWCNPISGHNTLYWYLQNLGQGPELLIRYENEEAVDDSQLPKDRFSAERLKGVDSTLKIQPAELGDSAVYLCASSSGTSNTGELFFGEGSRLTVL.

This chain uses TRBV10-2 with TRBJ2-1, with 9 bases matching TRBD1. Germline lookup yields CDR1 WSHSY and CDR2 SAAADI. The junction had 6 bases not matched to a gene; V was cut back by 4 bases and J by 8 bases. The CDR3 is made up of 14 amino acids. The CDR3 DNA sequence: TGCGCCAGCAGTGGGGGACAGGGTCTGGATGAGCAGTTCTTC. Translating it yields CASSGGQGLDEQFF.

The chain uses TRBV6-1 and TRBJ1-5, with 12 bases aligning to TRBD1. The germline V gene has CDR1 MNHNS and CDR2 SASEGT. The ends lost 5 bases at V and 6 bases at J; junction bases unmatched: 5. The CDR3 has 15 amino acids. As DNA, the CDR3 is TGTGCCAGCAGTCCCCGGGACAGGGGGCTTCAGCCCCAGCATTTT. Protein sequence: CASSPRDRGLQPQHF.

This chain links TRBV13 with TRBJ2-1; 11 bases match TRBD1. The CDR3 has 16 amino acids. CDR1 and CDR2 (germline): PRHDT, FYEKMQ (reference sequence). V lost 5 bases to trimming and J lost 6 bases; unmatched junction nucleotides: 9. Here the CDR3 DNA reads TGTGCCAGCAGCCGACTAGGACAGGGGGCGGGCAATGAGCAGTTCTTC. It yields the protein CASSRLGQGAGNEQFF.

The J gene is TRBJ1-4, the V gene TRBV7-9; tentative D call: TRBD1 (6 bases). The V end lost 3 bases, the J end lost 0 bases, and 8 bases lay between the germline ends. CDR3 length equals 15 residues. Germline V lookup: CDR1 SEHNR, CDR2 FQNEAQ (reference sequence). CDR3 loop: CASSFGQTTNEKLFF. The CDR3 DNA reads TGTGCCAGCAGCTTCGGACAGACAACTAATGAAAAACTGTTTTTT.

The chain combines TRBV14 with TRBJ1-1; the D gene is possibly TRBD1 (5 bases). The CDR3 is 13 amino acids. Trimming cost V 6 bases and J 1 base, with 9 bases left between them. CDR1 and CDR2 from the germline V gene are SGHDN and FVKESK. The CDR3 sequence: CASRYTGNTEAFF. As DNA, the CDR3 is TGTGCCAGCAGATACACAGGGAACACTGAAGCTTTCTTT.

This rearrangement joins TRBV6-1 to TRBJ1-6, with D possibly being TRBD1 (6 bases). Germline V gives CDR1 MNHNS, CDR2 SASEGT. The CDR3 covers 17 residues. Trimming took off 1 base at V and 3 bases at J, with 13 bases between the two ends. The CDR3 sequence is CASSEGGQQGYNSPLHF. CDR3 coding DNA: TGTGCCAGCAGTGAAGGGGGTCAACAGGGCTATAATTCACCCCTCCACTTT.

V and J are TRBV6-6 and TRBJ1-2; maybe TRBD1 (6 bases). CDR3 length equals 14 residues. Germline-derived CDR1 and CDR2 are MNHNY and SVGAGI (reference sequence). The V and J ends lost 8 bases and 0 bases respectively, with 13 bases between them. The CDR3 sequence: CASGTTIANYGYTF. CDR3 DNA sequence: TGTGCCAGCGGGACAACGATTGCTAACTATGGCTACACCTTC.

This clone was counted once. This chain joins TRBV5-1 and TRBJ1-1, with D possibly TRBD1 on 5 matching bases. The germline V and J ends were trimmed by 0 bases and 5 bases, with 11 bases remaining between them. Germline CDR1 reads SGHRS; CDR2 reads YFSETQ. The CDR3 is made up of 14 amino acids. The CDR3 bases are TGCGCCAGCAGCTTGGGGGGCGCCGGTACTGAAGCTTTCTTT. This encodes CASSLGGAGTEAFF. Full variable domain (missing parts from reference TRBV5-1 and TRBJ1-1): KAGVTQTPRYLIKTRGQQVTLSCSPISGHRSVSWYQQTPGQGLQFLFEYFSETQRNKGNFPGRFSGRQFSNSRSEMNVSTLELGDSALYLCASSLGGAGTEAFFGQGTRLTVV.

V and J are TRBV7-9 and TRBJ2-1; 15 nucleotides match TRBD2. The germline CDR1 and CDR2 sequences are SEHNR and FQNEAQ (reference sequence). V was clipped by 3 bases and J by 4 bases; unmatched bases: 4. The length of the CDR3 is 17 residues. CDR3 sequence reads: CASSFGTSGGPYNEQFF. Here the CDR3 DNA reads TGTGCCAGCAGCTTCGGGACTAGCGGGGGGCCATACAATGAGCAGTTCTTC.

The chain couples TRBV5-6 to TRBJ1-6; 7 nucleotides match TRBD1. The V and J ends lost 2 bases and 5 bases, in that order; junction bases with no gene match: 4. The germline gives CDR1 SGHDT, CDR2 YYEEEE. The CDR3 is 15 residues long. The CDR3 DNA sequence: TGTGCCAGCAGCTTTTCGACAGGGAATAATTCACCCCTCCACTTT. It yields the protein CASSFSTGNNSPLHF.

The chain is built from TRBV7-6 and TRBJ2-1; TRBD2 matches at 11 bases. Germline V gives CDR1 SGHVS, CDR2 FNYEAQ. The ends lost 0 bases at V and 9 bases at J; junction bases unmatched: 4. The CDR3 extends over 15 amino acids. The CDR3 DNA reads TGTGCCAGCAGCTTAGCTAGCGGGGGGGCGGGTGAGCAGTTCTTC. Translated, it gives CASSLASGGAGEQFF.